This T cell receptor beta chain was obtained from a study of blood T cells in healthy people across ages. This clonotype has only a few counts. Its antigen is not known. Every sample gave at least 6 micrograms of total RNA when it was extracted. Primers used in a second PCR of about 6 to 11 cycles were a sample-barcoded 5' primer and a J-beta primer mix. Each cDNA molecule, via a template-switch adaptor with 12 random nucleotides, was tagged. Any given sample supplied a minimum of 3 million CDR3-containing paired-end reads. Via MiXCR, TCRdb re-called the 5' RACE reads, giving one row per CDR3 protein. The table has around 1,800,000 distinct CDR3 sequences, more than 35% seen once. This CDR3 region has 14 residues. The germline gives CDR1 SGHRS, CDR2 YFSETQ. Trimming stripped 0 bases from V and 3 bases from J, with 4 bases between. Whole-study results and caveats: Higher diversity and more naive CD4+ cells were features of long-lived donors, compared to aged donors.

The clonotype originates from a human donor in good health. J is TRBJ1-6 and V is TRBV5-1; D remains unclear. The sample consisted of blood. The CDR3 is CASSLDVYNSPLHF. In DNA form, the CDR3 reads TGCGCCAGCAGCTTGGACGTCTATAATTCACCCCTCCACTTT. Supplemented by reference TRBV5-1 and TRBJ1-6, the full variable domain reads KAGVTQTPRYLIKTRGQQVTLSCSPISGHRSVSWYQQTPGQGLQFLFEYFSETQRNKGNFPGRFSGRQFSNSRSEMNVSTLELGDSALYLCASSLDVYNSPLHFGNGTRLTVT.